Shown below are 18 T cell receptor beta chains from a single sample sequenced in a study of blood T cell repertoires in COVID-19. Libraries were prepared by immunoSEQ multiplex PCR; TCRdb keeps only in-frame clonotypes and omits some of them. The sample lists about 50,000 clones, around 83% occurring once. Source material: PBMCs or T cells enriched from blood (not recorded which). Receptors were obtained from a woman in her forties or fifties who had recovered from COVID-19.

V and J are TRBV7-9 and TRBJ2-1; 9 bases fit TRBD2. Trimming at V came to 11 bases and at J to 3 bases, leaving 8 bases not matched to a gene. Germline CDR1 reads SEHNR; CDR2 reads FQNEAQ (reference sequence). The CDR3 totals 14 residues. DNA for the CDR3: TGTGCCTGTACGACTAGCGGAAGCTACAATGAGCAGTTCTTC. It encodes CACTTSGSYNEQFF.

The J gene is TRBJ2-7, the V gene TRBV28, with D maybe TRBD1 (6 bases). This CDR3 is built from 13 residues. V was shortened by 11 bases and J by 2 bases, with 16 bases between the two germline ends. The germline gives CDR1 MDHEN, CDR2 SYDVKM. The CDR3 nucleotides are TGTGCCGTTACAGGGTCTAGGACCTACGAGCAGTACTTC. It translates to CAVTGSRTYEQYF.

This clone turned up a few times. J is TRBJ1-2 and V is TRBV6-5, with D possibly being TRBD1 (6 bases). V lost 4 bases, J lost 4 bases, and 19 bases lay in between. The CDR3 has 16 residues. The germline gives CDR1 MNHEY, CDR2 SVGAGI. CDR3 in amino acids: CASSFTRGRAGYGYTF. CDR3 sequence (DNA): TGTGCCAGCAGTTTCACCAGGGGCAGGGCAGGCTATGGCTACACCTTC.

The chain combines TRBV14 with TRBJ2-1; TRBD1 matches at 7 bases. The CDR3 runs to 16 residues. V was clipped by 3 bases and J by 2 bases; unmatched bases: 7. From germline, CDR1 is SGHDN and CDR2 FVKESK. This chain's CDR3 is CASSQGQTQAYNEQFF. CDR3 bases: TGTGCCAGCAGCCAGGGACAGACCCAGGCCTACAATGAGCAGTTCTTC.

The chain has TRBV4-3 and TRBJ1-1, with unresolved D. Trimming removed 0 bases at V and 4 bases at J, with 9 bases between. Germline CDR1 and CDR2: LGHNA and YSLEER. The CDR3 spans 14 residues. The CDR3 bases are TGCGCCAGCAGCCAAGATGCAGAAATCACTGAAGCTTTCTTT. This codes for CASSQDAEITEAFF.

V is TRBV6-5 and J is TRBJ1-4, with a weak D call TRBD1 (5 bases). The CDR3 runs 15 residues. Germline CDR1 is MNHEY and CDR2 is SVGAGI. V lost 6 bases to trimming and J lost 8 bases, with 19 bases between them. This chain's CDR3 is CASRRQPTSGEKLFF. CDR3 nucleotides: TGTGCCAGCAGGAGACAGCCCACTTCAGGGGAAAAACTGTTTTTT.

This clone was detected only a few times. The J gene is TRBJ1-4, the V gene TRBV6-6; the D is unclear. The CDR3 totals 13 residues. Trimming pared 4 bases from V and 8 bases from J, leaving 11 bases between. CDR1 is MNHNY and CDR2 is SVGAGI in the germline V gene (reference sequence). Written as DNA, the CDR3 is TGTGCCAGCAGTTTCCGGAGCTTAGAAAAACTGTTTTTT. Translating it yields CASSFRSLEKLFF.

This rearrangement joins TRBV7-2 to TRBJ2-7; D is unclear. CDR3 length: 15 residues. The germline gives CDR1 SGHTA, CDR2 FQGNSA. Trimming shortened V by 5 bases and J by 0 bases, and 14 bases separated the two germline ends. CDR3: CASSPLAGSSYEQYF. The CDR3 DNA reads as TGTGCCAGCAGCCCCCTGGCAGGCAGCTCCTACGAGCAGTACTTC. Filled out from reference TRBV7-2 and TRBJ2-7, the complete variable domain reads GAGVSQSPSNKVTEKGKDVELRCDPISGHTALYWYRQSLGQGLEFLIYFQGNSAPDKSGLPSDRFSAERTGGSVSTLTIQRTQQEDSAVYLCASSPLAGSSYEQYFGPGTRLTVT.

The CDR3 region is CASSRGQPRTKETQYF. CDR3 sequence (DNA): TGTGCCAGCAGCAGAGGACAGCCGCGGACGAAAGAGACCCAGTACTTC. V gene TRBV5-4 combines with J gene TRBJ2-5, with D perhaps TRBD1 (6 bases). CDR3 length: 16 amino acids. The germline CDR1 and CDR2 sequences are SGHNT and YYREEE (reference sequence). V lost 4 bases, J lost 3 bases, and 19 bases lay in between.

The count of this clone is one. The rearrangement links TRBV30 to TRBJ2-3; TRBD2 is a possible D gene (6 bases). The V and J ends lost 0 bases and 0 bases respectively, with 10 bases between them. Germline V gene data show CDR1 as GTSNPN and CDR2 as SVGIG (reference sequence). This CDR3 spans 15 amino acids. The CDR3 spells CAWSVARGSTDTQYF. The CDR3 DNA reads TGTGCCTGGAGTGTAGCGCGGGGAAGCACAGATACGCAGTATTTT.

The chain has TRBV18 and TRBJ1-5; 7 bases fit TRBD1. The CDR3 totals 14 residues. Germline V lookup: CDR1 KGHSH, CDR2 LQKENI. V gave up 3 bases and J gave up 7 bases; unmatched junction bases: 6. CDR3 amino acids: CASSPTGQGQPQHF. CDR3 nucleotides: TGTGCCAGCTCACCGACAGGGCAGGGGCAGCCCCAGCATTTT.

CDR3 DNA sequence: TGTGCCAGCAGCCCAAGGGACAGGGCTGAAGCTTTCTTT. Translated: CASSPRDRAEAFF. V is TRBV7-3 and J is TRBJ1-1; 9 bases match TRBD1. After removal of 5 bases from V and 6 bases from J, the junction contained 4 bases not matched to a gene. This CDR3 has 13 residues. Germline V lookup: CDR1 SGHTA, CDR2 FQGTGA.

CDR3 nucleotide sequence: TGTGCCAGCAGACCCGGGACAGGGGTTTACGAGCAGTACTTC. Its translation is CASRPGTGVYEQYF. The chain is built from TRBV3-1 (or the pseudogene TRBV3-2) and TRBJ2-7; TRBD1 matches 10 bases. This CDR3 has 14 amino acids. The trim removed 6 bases at V and 4 bases at J, leaving 6 bases unmatched. CDR1 is LGHDT, CDR2 YNNKEL, per germline (reference sequence).

The CDR3 is CASRGRRGNTEAFF. DNA of the CDR3: TGTGCCAGCAGAGGTAGGAGAGGGAACACTGAAGCTTTCTTT. This chain connects TRBV2 to TRBJ1-1, with D unresolved. This CDR3 contains 14 residues. V gave up 6 bases and J gave up 1 base, with 12 bases separating them. CDR1 and CDR2 from the germline V gene are SNHLY and FYNNEI.

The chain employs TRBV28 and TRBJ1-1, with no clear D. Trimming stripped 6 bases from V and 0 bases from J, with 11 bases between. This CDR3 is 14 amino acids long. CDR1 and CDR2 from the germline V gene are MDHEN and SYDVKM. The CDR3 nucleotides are TGTGCCAGCAGATCTACAGAGCTGAACACTGAAGCTTTCTTT. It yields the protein CASRSTELNTEAFF.

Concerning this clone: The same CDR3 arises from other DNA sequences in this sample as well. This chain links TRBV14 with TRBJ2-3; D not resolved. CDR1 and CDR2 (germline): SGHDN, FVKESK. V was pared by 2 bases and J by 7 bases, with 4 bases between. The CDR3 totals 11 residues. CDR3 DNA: TGTGCCAGCAGCCAAACAAATACGCAGTATTTT. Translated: CASSQTNTQYF.

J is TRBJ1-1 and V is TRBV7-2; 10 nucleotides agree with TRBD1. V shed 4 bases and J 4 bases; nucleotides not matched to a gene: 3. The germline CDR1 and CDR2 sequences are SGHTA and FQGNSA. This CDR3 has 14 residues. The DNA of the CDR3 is TGTGCCAGCAGCTACCGGGACAGGGGCACTGAAGCTTTCTTT. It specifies CASSYRDRGTEAFF.

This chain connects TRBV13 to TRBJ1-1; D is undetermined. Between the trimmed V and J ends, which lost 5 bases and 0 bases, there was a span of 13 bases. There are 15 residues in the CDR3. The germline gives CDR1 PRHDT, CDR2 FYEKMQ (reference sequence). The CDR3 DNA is TGTGCCAGCAGCCAGAGGGCCCAAATGAACACTGAAGCTTTCTTT. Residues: CASSQRAQMNTEAFF.